The 11 T cell receptor beta chains presented below share a single source sample, sequenced in a study of cytomegalovirus exposure and HLA in healthy donors. The PCR employed 60 Vbeta primers together with 13 Jbeta primers. Data came from immunoSEQ multiplex PCR; TCRdb stores just in-frame clones and leaves some out. The sample lists around 100,000 clones, 74% seen once, with 2.6% in the top ten. The sample taken for sequencing was PBMCs. The receptors were gathered from a man between 45 and 60 years old in good health and CMV-seropositive.

This clone was picked up a small number of times. The chain couples TRBV6-1 to TRBJ2-5; tentatively, D is TRBD2 (7 bases). Germline V CDR1 and CDR2: MNHNS, SASEGT. CDR3 length: 15 amino acids. Trimming left V 8 bases short and J 3 bases short, with 19 bases between. CDR3 sequence: CASLGGEGRKETQYF. As DNA, the CDR3 is TGTGCCAGCTTAGGGGGGGAGGGCCGTAAAGAGACCCAGTACTTC.

This clone has more than one count but fewer than ten. The chain has TRBV12-5 and TRBJ1-1, with TRBD1 identical over 7 bases. The germline CDR1 and CDR2 sequences are LGHNT and FRNRAP. The CDR3 sequence is 15 residues long. The V and J ends lost 4 bases and 0 bases, in that order; junction bases with no gene match: 5. CDR3 coding DNA: TGTGCTAGTGGTTGGACCGACAGGGTGAACACTGAAGCTTTCTTT. Translation gives CASGWTDRVNTEAFF.

The J gene is TRBJ2-5, the V gene TRBV21-1; TRBD1 reflects the table's D call only, with no check against the DNA. TRBV21-1 is termed a pseudogene. The CDR3 has 17 residues. The CDR3 reads CASSKGGHREDQETQYF. Here the CDR3 DNA reads TGTGCCAGCAGCAAAGGCGGACACAGGGAAGACCAAGAGACCCAGTACTTC.

The chain carries TRBV6-1 and TRBJ2-7; no clear D. The CDR3 contains 15 residues. Germline CDR1 is MNHNS and CDR2 is SASEGT. Trimming pared 1 base from V and 3 bases from J, leaving 13 bases between. The CDR3 loop reads CASSEGQEINYEQYF. CDR3 DNA: TGTGCCAGCAGTGAAGGACAAGAGATAAACTACGAGCAGTACTTC.

V and J are TRBV27 and TRBJ2-7; D may be TRBD2 (5 bases). This CDR3 region has 11 residues. Trimming removed 10 bases at V and 7 bases at J, with 14 bases between. Per germline, CDR1 MNHEY and CDR2 SMNVEV (reference sequence). The DNA for the CDR3 is TGTGCCACAGGAGGTAGTGTGGAGCAGTACTTC. As protein: CATGGSVEQYF.

The rearrangement links TRBV27 to TRBJ2-7, with a tentative D call TRBD2 (5 bases). The CDR3 loop spans 14 amino acids. Germline CDR1 MNHEY, CDR2 SMNVEV (reference sequence). Trimming pared 2 bases from V and 3 bases from J, leaving 11 bases between. The CDR3 protein is CASSLIRGDYEQYF. The CDR3 DNA reads TGTGCCAGCAGTTTAATCCGGGGTGACTACGAGCAGTACTTC.

The chain has TRBV13 and TRBJ2-7; TRBD2 agrees at 7 bases. The CDR3 length is 14 residues. Germline V lookup: CDR1 PRHDT, CDR2 FYEKMQ (reference sequence). V lost 3 bases, J lost 4 bases, and 6 bases stayed unmatched. DNA of the CDR3: TGTGCCAGCAGCTTCGGCGGGAGTTCATACGAGCAGTACTTC. Translating it yields CASSFGGSSYEQYF.

The J gene is TRBJ1-3, the V gene TRBV7-9; a weak D match, TRBD1 (6 bases). Germline loops: CDR1 SEHNR, CDR2 FQNEAQ (reference sequence). The CDR3 loop spans 15 amino acids. V was shortened by 1 base and J by 2 bases, with 9 bases between the two germline ends. Here the CDR3 reads CASSLGDTPGNTIYF. For the CDR3, the DNA is TGTGCCAGCAGCTTAGGGGACACTCCTGGAAACACCATATATTTT.

The J gene is TRBJ1-2, the V gene TRBV5-4; D not certain. CDR1 and CDR2 (germline): SGHNT, YYREEE (reference sequence). V dropped 0 bases and J dropped 1 base, with 4 bases sitting between them. The CDR3 loop spans 13 amino acids. The CDR3 loop reads CASSLDSNYGYTF. The CDR3 DNA sequence: TGTGCCAGCAGCTTGGACAGTAACTATGGCTACACCTTC.

The chain links TRBV7-9 to TRBJ2-5; D possibly corresponds to TRBD2 (6 bases). Trimming pared 4 bases from V and 2 bases from J, leaving 11 bases between. Per the germline V gene, CDR1 is SEHNR and CDR2 is FQNEAQ (reference sequence). This CDR3 contains 14 residues. This CDR3 is CASSSSGLQETQYF. CDR3 nucleotide sequence: TGTGCCAGCAGCTCAAGCGGGTTACAAGAGACCCAGTACTTC.

A few counts support this clone. The chain couples TRBV11-2 to TRBJ2-3, with TRBD2 identical over 10 bases. Germline values: CDR1 SGHAT, CDR2 FQNNGV. The CDR3 length is 16 residues. Trimming removed 6 bases from V and 0 bases from J; junction bases left unmatched: 6. The DNA for the CDR3 is TGTGCCAGCAGTTCCATTAGCGGGGGGAGCACAGATACGCAGTATTTT. Translated, it gives CASSSISGGSTDTQYF.